This TCR beta chain was recorded in a study of beta chain features in type 1 diabetes. In the study overall: Across all samples, over 85 million sorted cells were examined.

Germline V gene sequence: CDR1 LNHDA, CDR2 SQIVND (reference sequence). CDR3 length: 14 residues. V lost 3 bases to trimming and J lost 7 bases, with 16 bases between them. This clone appeared a few times. Antigen unknown. Every isolated RNA sample was fully reverse transcribed, so sequencing captured expressed TCRB transcripts. The protocol was immunoSEQ multiplex PCR, while the TCRdb copy is restricted to in-frame clones and leaves out a portion. Of 600,000 or so clones listed, more than 13% are singletons. The study's findings and limits: In all four CD4+ subsets, TCRB CDR3 length was significantly, moderately reduced in type 1 diabetes.

This rearrangement joins TRBV19 to TRBJ2-7; D uncertain. The source of this sequence is a young man with type 1 diabetes. The sample consisted of naive CD4+ T cells from blood. CDR3 region: CASSMARTLREQYF. CDR3 coding DNA: TGTGCCAGTAGTATGGCCAGAACTCTTCGAGAGCAGTACTTC.